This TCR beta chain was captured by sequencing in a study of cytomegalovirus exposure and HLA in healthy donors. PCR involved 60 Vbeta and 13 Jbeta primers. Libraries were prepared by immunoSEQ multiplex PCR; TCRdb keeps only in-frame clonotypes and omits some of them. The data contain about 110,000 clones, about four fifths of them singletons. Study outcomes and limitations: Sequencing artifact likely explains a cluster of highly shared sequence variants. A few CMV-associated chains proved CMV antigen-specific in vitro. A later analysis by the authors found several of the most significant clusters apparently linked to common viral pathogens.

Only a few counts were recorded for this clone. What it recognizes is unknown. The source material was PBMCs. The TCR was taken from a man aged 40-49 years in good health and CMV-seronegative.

The CDR3 DNA sequence: TGTGCCAGTAAAAGGATGCGGTCGGCAGATACGCAGTATTTT. This gives the protein CASKRMRSADTQYF. The rearrangement joins TRBV19 to TRBJ2-3; D not certain. The CDR3 has 14 residues. Trimming removed 7 bases from V and 4 bases from J, with 15 bases in between. The germline CDR1 and CDR2 sequences are LNHDA and SQIVND (reference sequence).